The subject of this entry is one TCR beta chain. It has no known antigen specificity. Base quality data are lacking; no much larger clone is found one base away. The cohort comprised fewer than 700 healthy bone marrow donors. All cohort members were sampled while nominally healthy, although unrecorded immune exposures were likely present. The donor was CMV seronegative and was included in the group of 352 seronegative cohort members. A peripheral blood sample was provided by each donor, and peripheral blood mononuclear cells were used for TCR beta sequencing. The Qiagen DNeasy Blood Extraction Kit was used to extract genomic DNA from the blood cell samples. The data are from a study of cytomegalovirus exposure and HLA in healthy donors (dated by TCRdb to 2016 to 2017). About the study as a whole: In an earlier analysis of fewer than 750 of the donors, 276 Gb of sequence data and 117 million unique TCR beta sequences from 150 million to 200 million T cells were reported. About 300 gigabases of sequencing data and roughly 80 million unique TCR sequences made up an early release that covered about 640 HLA-typed donors. A separate validation cohort of 100 to 150 different subjects was used in addition to the approximately 700-subject first cohort. HLA typing covered class I and class II loci at four-digit resolution. To predict cytomegalovirus infection status, the study brought together high-throughput TCR immunosequencing, statistical association of individual TCRs with disease status, and machine learning. The study profiled the T cell repertoires of hundreds of subjects by immunosequencing and related them to cytomegalovirus serostatus. An earlier analysis of more than 450 of the donors used high-throughput TCR beta sequencing to judge whether each TCR beta V gene segment behaved as functional or pseudogenic. A handful of DR-DQ haplotypes were treated as single units for association and clustering because of strong linkage in the cohort. Among around 400 genotyped donors of the cohort, an average of about 240,000 unique TCR beta nucleotide sequences were sequenced per donor, around 20% of them non-productive. A later analysis re-analyzed previously published TCR beta repertoires from several hundred donors and added high-resolution HLA genotyping to study TCR occurrence patterns. Typing coverage varied by locus: roughly 620-640 donors for A, B, C, DRB1 and DQB1; 522 for DQA1; approximately 570 for DPA1; 450 to 480 for DPB1. Among the approximately 400 genotyped donors, around 81% belonged to the genetic ancestry cluster associated with self-reported Caucasian donors. A later genetic analysis used genome-wide SNP genotypes for about three fifths of the 666 donors, treating that subset as a discovery cohort. Donor age, sex, ethnicity and CMV serostatus were compiled together with the repertoire data. The study aimed to test whether signatures of past pathogen exposure could be identified by cataloging public T cell receptors. Every repertoire in the discovery cohort had been generated on one and the same sequencing platform. In the later analysis, no new phenotypic data were used to find candidate immune exposures; instead, reliance was placed on TCR beta sequences and their occurrence across donors. The research as a whole found: It was suggested by the authors that the approach could potentially be generalized to other disease states and immunological phenotypes. When HLA alleles, especially DR and DQ, strongly co-occurred, TCR associations were difficult to assign to individual alleles. An association between a missense DCLRE1C variant and V-gene and J-gene trimming of TCR beta chains was found in a later genetic analysis and replicated in an independent cohort. HLA typing was unavailable for some donors at each locus, so association tests used only the typed subset. The cohort was sequenced for TCR beta chains only, and without alpha or paired-chain data the features that could be detected were limited. In a later analysis, HLA-associated TCR beta chains were found to be more clonally expanded and to have lower generation probabilities than equally common non-associated chains. Because counts were too low, some 16 rarely observed V segments, including chromosome 9 orphons, were excluded from the earlier analysis of 587 of the donors. In a later analysis, more than 15,000 TCR beta sequences were associated with specific HLA alleles at a false discovery rate of 0.05. In vitro tests confirmed that a few of the cytomegalovirus-associated TCR beta chains recognize cytomegalovirus antigens. Several of the top co-occurrence clusters appeared to be linked to parvovirus B19, influenza, CMV and Epstein-Barr virus, according to a later analysis. Most CMV-associated TCR beta chains appeared to be HLA-restricted in a later analysis, and the HLA associations seemed to be driven largely by CMV exposure. Broadly in line with IMGT annotations, most TCR beta V segments showed up in productive rearrangements about 90% or about 30% of the time in an earlier analysis of roughly 590 of the donors. Compared with the roughly 600-donor mean, donors in an Asian-associated ancestry cluster had fewer N-insertions in productive TCRs, according to a later genetic analysis. A further reported finding was that TCR beta sequences accurately predicted the HLA-A and HLA-B alleles for most subjects in the first cohort. Immune exposure information for the cohort was limited to CMV serostatus. The sequencing pipeline was judged likely to have produced a cluster of highly shared sequence variants as a technical artifact. Cytomegalovirus status was reported to be diagnosed by the classifier with high specificity and sensitivity in both the original and validation cohorts. According to a later analysis, TCR association rates differed among HLA loci, with DRB1 alleles showing the most associated TCRs and HLA-C alleles showing the fewest. Because the 87-base-pair reads could not distinguish some IMGT-functional V segments, including TRBV6-2 and TRBV6-3, those segments were excluded. In the study, some 160 TCR beta chains were listed as associated with cytomegalovirus. Roughly uniform sequencing depth across donors was assumed in presence/absence analyses, although this assumption may not hold. Most TCR sequences were observed very rarely across donors, whereas some public TCRs were present in many individuals. Correlated functional status among segregating V segments might reflect linkage disequilibrium, but an unknown experimental factor could not be ruled out.

The junction shows trimming of 1 base on V and 0 bases on J, plus 5 bases between the germline ends. Including cysteine and phenylalanine, the CDR3 has 13 amino acids. Solely the CDR3 DNA is kept, with 39 bases framed from the first base. CDR1 and CDR2 (SGHNT, YYREEE) derive from the germline V gene (reference sequence). The library was obtained by the immunoSEQ multiplex PCR assay. A mixture of 60 forward primers for TCR Vbeta segments and 13 reverse primers for TCR Jbeta segments was used in the multiplex PCR. The CDR3 region of rearranged TCR beta genes was amplified from genomic DNA by a multiplex PCR assay. The amplified TCR beta libraries were sequenced on the Illumina HiSeq System as 87-base-pair reads. The original pipeline was this. In a later analysis, about 80 million unique TCR beta chains were counted across the 500 to 850 repertoires, and roughly 10 million of these chains were shared by at least two donors. A nearest-neighbor algorithm error-corrected the raw reads and collapsed the reads into unique sequences, merging closely related sequences to remove PCR and sequencing errors. CDR3 sequences were aligned to IMGT reference sequences to assign V, D and J gene segments. For a sequence to be retained, a match of at least six nucleotides was required to both a V gene segment and a J gene segment. A rearrangement counted as productive if the CDR3 had no stop codons and remained in frame with V and J, and every other rearrangement counted as non-productive. CDR3 was defined according to IMGT convention as the region running from the second conserved V-encoded cysteine to the conserved J-encoded phenylalanine. Sequences without an unambiguous match to a single V gene segment were excluded from the earlier analysis of a few hundred of the donors. An earlier analysis of 587 of the donors classified V segments as functional when productive rearrangements were above 56.7% and as segregating when the standard deviation between donors was above 5%. To diagnose cytomegalovirus status from the catalog of TCR beta chain sequences, a statistical classification framework was built. V and J gene assignment, in a later analysis, came from comparing TCR nucleotide sequences with IMGT/GENE-DB human TR gene sequences. In a later analysis, CDR3 sequences and most-parsimonious VDJ recombination scenarios were assigned using the TCRdist pipeline. In a later analysis, every TCR beta chain was defined by the combination of its CDR3 amino acid sequence and its V-gene family, and reads without a unique V-gene family were dropped. To address suspected cross-contamination and a sequencing artifact, a later analysis removed approximately 590 highly shared, low-generation-probability nucleotide sequences. A later analysis calculated a clonal expansion index for each public chain from normalized within-repertoire ranks of inferred template counts. A later analysis computed generation probabilities with a VDJ recombination model fitted to out-of-frame rearrangements, and checked the results against IGoR. A later analysis scored TCR-TCR, TCR-HLA and TCR-CMV co-occurrence with hypergeometric tests, applying a repertoire-size bias correction to TCR pairs. In a later analysis, false discovery rates were estimated by permuting HLA or CMV assignments 20 times. In a later analysis, co-occurring TCRs were grouped using DBSCAN, and TCRdist sequence similarity was added for clustering within HLA-allele-positive subsets. For co-occurrence clustering, repertoires with fewer than 30,000 or more than 120,000 public chains were excluded, along with about five repertoires with anomalous nucleotide sharing. TCRdb stores this immuneACCESS table with in-frame sequences only. Part of the clones is absent; in the studies checked, under half of the shortfall reflects unresolved V genes, and no reason is known for the rest. That table is the source of V, J and clone size, and D and trimming were worked out from the DNA. This sample lists about 160,000 clones; 80% to 90% were detected once. The ten top clones hold under 2% of the sample.

The receptor was derived from a woman aged 18-29 years in good health and CMV-seronegative. The chain joins TRBV5-4 to TRBJ2-7; tentative D gene TRBD2, with 5 bases matching. Material for sequencing was PBMCs. The CDR3 reads CASSLTSSYEQYF. Read as DNA, the sequence is TGTGCCAGCAGCTTGACTAGCTCCTACGAGCAGTACTTC.